The present T cell receptor beta chain was sequenced within a study of blood T cell repertoires in COVID-19. Study details: Sites in the United States, Italy and Spain provided acute and convalescent COVID-19 samples.

This CDR3 is built from 16 residues. V lost 4 bases and J lost 0, with 16 bases in between. In germline, CDR1 is GTSNPN, CDR2 SVGIG (reference sequence). This clone was seen once. How the authors handled the data: The authors estimated nucleated cell counts from reference gene primer amplification. Sequencing was performed with immunoSEQ multiplex PCR; in TCRdb, only in-frame clones are kept and a portion is missing. Clone size and V and J calls were adopted from that table, with D and trimming inferred from the DNA. Of about 18,000 clones in the sample, 91% were seen once. The sequenced material came from peripheral blood. The chain couples TRBV30 to TRBJ2-4; the D gene is possibly TRBD2 (5 bases). The clonotype was recovered from a human donor in a cohort sampled during active COVID-19. The chain's CDR3 is CAWTPGSRLAKNIQYF. The CDR3 bases are TGTGCCTGGACCCCGGGGAGCAGACTAGCCAAAAACATTCAGTACTTC.